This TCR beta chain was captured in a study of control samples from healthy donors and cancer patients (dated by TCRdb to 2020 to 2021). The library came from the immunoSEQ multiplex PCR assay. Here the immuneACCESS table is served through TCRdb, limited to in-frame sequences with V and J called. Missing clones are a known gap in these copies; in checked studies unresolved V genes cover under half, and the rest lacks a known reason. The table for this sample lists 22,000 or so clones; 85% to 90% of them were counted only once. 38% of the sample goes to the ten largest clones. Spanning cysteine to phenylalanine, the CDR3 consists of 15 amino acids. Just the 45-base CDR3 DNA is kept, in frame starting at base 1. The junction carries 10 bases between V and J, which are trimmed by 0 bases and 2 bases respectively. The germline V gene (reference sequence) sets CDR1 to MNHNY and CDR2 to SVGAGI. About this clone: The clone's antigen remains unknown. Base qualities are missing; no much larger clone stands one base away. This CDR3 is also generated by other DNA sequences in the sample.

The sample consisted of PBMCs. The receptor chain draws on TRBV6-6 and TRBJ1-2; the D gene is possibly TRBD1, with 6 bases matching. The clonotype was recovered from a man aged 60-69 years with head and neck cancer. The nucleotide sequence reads TGTGCCAGCAGTTACTCGAGAGGGGGGAACTATGGCTACACCTTC. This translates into CASSYSRGGNYGYTF.